The 2 T cell receptor beta chains below come from one sample, sequenced in a study of tumor-infiltrating lymphocytes in localized non-small cell lung cancer. Sequencing was performed with immunoSEQ multiplex PCR; in TCRdb, only in-frame clones are kept and a portion is missing. The repertoire has 7,000 or so clones, 71% of them found once; the top ten carry about 12%. Sequencing used lung tumor tissue. These TCRs come from a human donor with non-small cell lung cancer.

The rearrangement links TRBV6-4 to TRBJ2-3; D might be TRBD1 or TRBD2, each matching 6 bases. This CDR3 is built from 19 residues. Looked up from germline, CDR1 is MRHNA and CDR2 is SNTAGT. V was clipped by 3 bases and J by 0 bases, with 22 bases between them. The CDR3 protein is CASSDLDKGGFSSTDTQYF. CDR3 sequence (DNA): TGTGCCAGCAGTGATTTGGATAAGGGGGGTTTCTCTAGCACAGATACGCAGTATTTT.

V is TRBV5-1 and J is TRBJ2-3; 13 bases match TRBD2. The CDR3 sequence is 16 residues long. Germline trimming cut 4 bases from V and 1 base from J; bases unmatched to any gene: 3. Germline V gene sequence: CDR1 SGHRS, CDR2 YFSETQ. CDR3 sequence: CASSPGTSGGTDTQYF. Written as DNA, the CDR3 is TGCGCCAGCAGCCCCGGGACTAGCGGGGGCACAGATACGCAGTATTTT.